The clone carrying this T cell receptor beta chain appeared a few times. What it recognizes is unknown. The sample is drawn from a study of immune evolution from preneoplasia to lung adenocarcinoma. General study results and limits: Normal lung had the highest top T cell clone frequencies.

Patients had resection in Japan or China between the mid-2010s and the late 2010s. Clones were read by immunoSEQ multiplex PCR, and TCRdb kept only the in-frame ones, dropping some. Altogether over 9,500 clones are present, 78% being singletons, with the ten largest covering around 4.2%. CDR3 length: 13 residues. Deletions cut 3 bases from V and 4 bases from J, with 7 bases between. The V gene's germline CDR1 is SGHTA and CDR2 FQGNSA. The sequence derives from a person aged 55-79 years with lung adenocarcinoma. V is TRBV7-2 and J is TRBJ1-5; D perhaps matches TRBD1 (5 bases). The source material was FFPE minimally invasive lung adenocarcinoma tissue. CDR3 coding DNA: TGTGCCAGCAGCTTTGGGGGGAATCAGCCCCAGCATTTT. Its protein is CASSFGGNQPQHF.